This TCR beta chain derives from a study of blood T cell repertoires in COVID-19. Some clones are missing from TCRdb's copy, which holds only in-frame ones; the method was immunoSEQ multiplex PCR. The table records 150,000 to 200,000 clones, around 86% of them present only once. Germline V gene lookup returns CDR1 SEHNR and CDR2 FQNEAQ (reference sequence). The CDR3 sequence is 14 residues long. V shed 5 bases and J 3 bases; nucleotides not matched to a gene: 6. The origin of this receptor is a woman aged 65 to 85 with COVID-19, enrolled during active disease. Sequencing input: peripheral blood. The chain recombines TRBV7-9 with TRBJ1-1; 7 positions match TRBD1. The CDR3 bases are TGTGCCAGCAGCCTCGGACAGGCCGACACTGAAGCTTTCTTT. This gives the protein CASSLGQADTEAFF.